This T cell receptor (beta chain) is drawn from a study of T-cell memory formation after mild COVID-19 (dated by TCRdb to about 2021). Broadly, across the study: Most TCR sequence clusters were specific to one of the two donors. Longitudinal TCRalpha and TCRbeta repertoire sequencing tracked T-cell clones expanding and contracting after mild COVID-19 in two donors. The cohort comprised two young, previously healthy adult volunteers, one female and one male. What the authors observed across the whole study: Some responding clones were detected in pre-infection memory, suggesting pre-existing cross-reactive memory T cells joined the SARS-CoV-2 response. Clones contracting from day 15 to 85 had balanced CD4/CD8 phenotypes, while a second wave expanding from day 15 to 37 was biased towards CD4+. Whether the second-wave clones peaking on day 37 were SARS-CoV-2 specific was not confirmed. Contracting CD4+ clones appeared mostly in the CM and EM memory subsets, whereas CD8+ clones were enriched in EMRA. The study covered only a couple of mild cases, and larger cohorts including severe cases with pre-infection samples were considered necessary.

For sequencing, an Illumina NovaSeq 6000 was employed. Using 5'RACE with constant-segment primers, TCRalpha and TCRbeta cDNA libraries were constructed, with sample barcodes and unique molecular identifiers added in the process. Trizol reagent was used to extract RNA from every sample. Library amplification was performed in two PCR steps, and a second sample barcode and Illumina TruSeq adapters were introduced in the second step. The libraries were sequenced on an Illumina NovaSeq using 2 x 150 bp paired-end reads. Per the original workflow: With migec v1.2.7, reads were demultiplexed and then collapsed into UMI-guided consensus sequences. Using mixcr v2.1.11, UMI consensuses were aligned to TRA and TRB V and J templates and then assembled into clonotypes. Clonotypes were classified as expanded or contracted when called significant by both edgeR and NoisET, with noise models trained on biological replicates. For edgeR calls, the thresholds were a false discovery rate-adjusted p below 0.01 and a log2 fold-change of 1. As an exploratory analysis of dynamics, PCA with hierarchical clustering was applied to max-normalized trajectories of the 1000 most abundant clonotypes. Each responding clone was given a CD4 or CD8 phenotype based on the CD4+ and CD8+ repertoires, which had been sequenced separately. TCRdb cleaned the public reads at Q25 with fastp, built clones with MiXCR and kept in-frame beta chains. Rows are unified per CDR3 protein, each entry keeping the most common DNA and genes. The V and J calls were not made by the authors but by TCRdb's processing. The sample profile shows under 35,000 distinct CDR3 sequences; less than 7.5% of them were found once. The top ten clones comprise around 14% of the sample.

This clonotype was observed at least ten times. Its target antigen remains unknown. Base quality data are lacking; no much larger clone is found one base away. PBMCs were isolated by Ficoll-Paque density gradient centrifugation. Sequenced sample: PBMCs or a T cell subset sorted from them (not recorded which). The TCR comes from an adult woman who had mild COVID-19 (a few samples of this study predate the infection). The sample titles of this study are shuffled in the database, so cell type and time point are left out; the donor was told from shared clones.

The nucleotide sequence is TGCAGCGTTGGAACCGGGACTCACAATGAGCAGTTCTTC. The resulting protein is CSVGTGTHNEQFF. The V and J segments used are TRBV29-1 and TRBJ2-1; TRBD2 could be the D gene, as 6 bases match. The germline V gene supplies CDR1 SQVTM and CDR2 ANQGSEA. The CDR3 spans 13 residues, from the cysteine through the phenylalanine. Just CDR3 DNA is preserved here, 39 bases in frame from base 1. The V and J ends are trimmed by 4 bases and 5 bases, leaving 12 bases between them.